The source of this TCR beta chain is a study of T-cell memory formation after mild COVID-19. Study results and limitations: Pre-infection memory carried some responding clones, suggesting that cross-reactive memory joined. Clones that contracted from day 15 to 85 had balanced CD4/CD8; later expanders were CD4+ biased. CM and EM subsets held most contracting CD4+ clones; EMRA held CD8+ ones.

About this clonotype: The antigen is not known. The junction departs from the called germline gene at one end, perhaps through a read error.

5'RACE, which relied on constant-segment primers, yielded TCR alpha and TCR beta cDNA libraries carrying sample barcodes and UMIs. MiXCR was run by TCRdb on the 5' RACE reads, yielding one entry per CDR3 protein. The data show 170,000 or so distinct CDR3 sequences, roughly 28% seen once. The CDR3 sequence is 16 residues long. From germline, CDR1 is LGHNA and CDR2 YNFKEQ. Sequenced sample: PBMCs or a T cell subset sorted from them (not recorded which). The chain uses TRBV4-2 and TRBJ1-3, with D perhaps TRBD1 (5 bases). This sequence originates from an adult woman who had mild COVID-19 (a few samples of this study predate the infection). Cell type and time point are not known. Written as DNA, the CDR3 is TGTGCCAGCAGCGAAGACAGACACGATTATGGAAACACCATATATTTT. Protein sequence: CASSEDRHDYGNTIYF.